This T cell receptor (beta chain) stems from a study of cytomegalovirus exposure and HLA in healthy donors. The study ran its PCR with 60 Vbeta and 13 Jbeta primers. Here immunoSEQ multiplex PCR was the method, and the copy in TCRdb shows in-frame clones only, minus some. The data contain roughly 120,000 clones, approximately 80% of them seen just once; the ten biggest clones take up under 2.5%. Trimming removed 3 bases from V and 3 bases from J, with 15 bases in between. The CDR3 runs 15 residues. Looked up from germline, CDR1 is SGDLS and CDR2 is YYNGEE. The receptor was derived from a woman in her thirties in good health and CMV-seronegative. The rearrangement uses TRBV9 and TRBJ1-1; perhaps TRBD1 as D (6 bases). The material sequenced was PBMCs. The CDR3 coding sequence is TGTGCCAGCAGCGCGCTACAGGGAGAGGACACTGAAGCTTTCTTT. It specifies CASSALQGEDTEAFF.